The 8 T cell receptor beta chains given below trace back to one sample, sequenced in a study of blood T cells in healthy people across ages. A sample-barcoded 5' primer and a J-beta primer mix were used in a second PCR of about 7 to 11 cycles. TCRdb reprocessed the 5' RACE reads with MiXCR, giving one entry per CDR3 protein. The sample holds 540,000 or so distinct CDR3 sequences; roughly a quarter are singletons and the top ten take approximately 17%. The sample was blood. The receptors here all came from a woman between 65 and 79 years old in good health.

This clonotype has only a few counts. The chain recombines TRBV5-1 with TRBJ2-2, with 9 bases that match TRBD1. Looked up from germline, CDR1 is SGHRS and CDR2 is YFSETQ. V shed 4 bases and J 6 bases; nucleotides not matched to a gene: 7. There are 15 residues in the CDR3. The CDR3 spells CASSQGQGYAGELFF. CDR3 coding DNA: TGCGCCAGCAGCCAGGGACAGGGTTACGCCGGGGAGCTGTTTTTT.

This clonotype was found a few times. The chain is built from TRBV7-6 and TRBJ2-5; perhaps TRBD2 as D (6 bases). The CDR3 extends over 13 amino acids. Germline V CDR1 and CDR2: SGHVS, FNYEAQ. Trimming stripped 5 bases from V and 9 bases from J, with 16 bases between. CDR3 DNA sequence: TGTGCCAGCAGCCTCCGACTAGAGGGAGCCCAGTACTTC. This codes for CASSLRLEGAQYF. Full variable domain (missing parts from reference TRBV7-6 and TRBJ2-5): GAGVSQSPRYKVTKRGQDVALRCDPISGHVSLYWYRQALGQGPEFLTYFNYEAQQDKSGLPNDRFSAERPEGSISTLTIQRTEQRDSAMYRCASSLRLEGAQYFGPGTRLLVL.

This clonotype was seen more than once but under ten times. CDR3 protein: CASSLDWDNYGYTF. As DNA, the CDR3 is TGTGCCAGCAGCTTAGATTGGGATAACTATGGCTACACCTTC. The chain links TRBV7-2 to TRBJ1-2; no clear D gene. In germline, CDR1 is SGHTA, CDR2 FQGNSA. The CDR3 is 14 amino acids. The V gene lost 1 base and the J gene lost 1 base, with 7 bases spanning the gap.

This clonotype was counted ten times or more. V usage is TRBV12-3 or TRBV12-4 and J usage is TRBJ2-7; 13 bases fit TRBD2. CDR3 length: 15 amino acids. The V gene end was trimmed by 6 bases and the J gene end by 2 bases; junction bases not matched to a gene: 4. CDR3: CASRLGLAGPYEQYF. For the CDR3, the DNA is TGTGCCAGCAGGCTGGGACTAGCGGGGCCCTACGAGCAGTACTTC.

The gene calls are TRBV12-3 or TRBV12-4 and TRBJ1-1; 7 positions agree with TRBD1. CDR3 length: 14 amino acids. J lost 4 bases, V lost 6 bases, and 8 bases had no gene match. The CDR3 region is CASRWGQLGTEAFF. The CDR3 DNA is TGTGCCAGCAGGTGGGGACAGTTGGGCACTGAAGCTTTCTTT.

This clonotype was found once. In DNA, the CDR3 is TGTGCCAGCAGCCAAGTAGAGATAAACTATGGCTACACCTTC. Protein sequence: CASSQVEINYGYTF. The chain has TRBV3-1 and TRBJ1-2, with unresolved D. V was pared by 1 base and J by 2 bases, with 8 bases between. Germline V CDR1 and CDR2: LGHDT, YNNKEL (reference sequence). This CDR3 has 14 residues. The variable domain in full, completed from reference TRBV3-1 and TRBJ1-2, reads DTAVSQTPKYLVTQMGNDKSIKCEQNLGHDTMYWYKQDSKKFLKIMFSYNNKELIINETVPNRFSPKSPDKAHLNLHINSLELGDSAVYFCASSQVEINYGYTFGSGTRLTVV.

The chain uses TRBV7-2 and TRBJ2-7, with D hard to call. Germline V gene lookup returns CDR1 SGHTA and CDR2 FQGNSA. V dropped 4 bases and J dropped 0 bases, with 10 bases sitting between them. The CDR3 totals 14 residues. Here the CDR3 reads CASSSSRSSYEQYF. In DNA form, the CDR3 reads TGTGCCAGCAGCTCAAGTCGGAGCTCCTACGAGCAGTACTTC.

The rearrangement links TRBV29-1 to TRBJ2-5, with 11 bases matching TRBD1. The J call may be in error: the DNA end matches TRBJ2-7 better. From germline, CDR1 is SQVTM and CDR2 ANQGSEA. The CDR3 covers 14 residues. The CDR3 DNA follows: TGCAGCGTTGCCCGGGGACAGGGGGAGATCGAGCAGTACTTC. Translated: CSVARGQGEIEQYF.